This T cell receptor beta chain is drawn from a study of tumor-infiltrating lymphocytes in primary liver carcinoma (dated by TCRdb to 2016 to 2017). Study-level background: Between late 2015 and March 2016, about 5 patients in China with histopathologically diagnosed primary liver carcinoma had their tumors surgically resected. The five patients, three men and two women aged 30 to 69 years, had hepatocellular carcinoma (four) or combined HCC and intrahepatic cholangiocarcinoma (one). Tumors of the five patients were stage T1-T3 N0M0 with maximum diameters of roughly 4.2 to 11 cm. Samples yielded roughly 3.65 to 7.13 million productive TCRbeta reads; read depth did not differ significantly between tissue types. The study combined TCRbeta repertoire sequencing, expression microarrays and whole-exome sequencing across five regions of each liver tumor, with adjacent normal tissue and blood. A total of roughly 35 specimens from 5 patients, comprising some 25 tumor regions, 5 adjacent noncancerous liver tissues and 5 peripheral blood samples, were covered by TCRbeta repertoire sequencing. Technical replicate repertoires showed high reproducibility, with mean shared-clone rates approximately 0.89 and correlation coefficients above 0.98.

The study at large found these results: Consistent with antigen-driven expansion, pairs of tumor regions showed higher repertoire overlap (mean roughly 36%) than either tumor-adjacent pairs (about 17%) or tumor-blood pairs (around 14%). Only five or six patients were included in the study, and the authors note that the findings should be validated in a larger study. Because sequencing covered only the TCR beta chain and unpaired alpha chains were not captured, true repertoire diversity is likely underestimated. Comparison of CD4+ and CD8+ T cell repertoires was precluded by the use of bulk unsorted samples. Compared with blood, tumors had a significantly larger share of the repertoire taken up by the top 250 clones (p = 0.039).

This clonotype was detected many times. Its specific antigen is unknown. No base quality values were provided; no much bigger clone lies one nucleotide off. TCRbeta-specific cDNA was reverse-transcribed from roughly 500 ng total RNA using a constant-region primer and ProtoScript II reverse transcriptase. The TCRbeta libraries were prepared through three rounds of nested multiplex PCR following a slightly modified ARM-PCR procedure. Each of the first two PCR rounds ran for 9 to 11 cycles using multiplex TRBV1-TRBV30 forward primers together with a Cbeta reverse primer. Sample barcodes and Illumina adapters were attached in a final 25-cycle PCR using Deep VentR polymerase. Before sequencing, amplicons of 200-500 bp were gel-purified using a QIAquick gel extraction kit. An Illumina HiSeq 2500 was used to sequence the TCRbeta amplicons with 250-bp paired-end reads. The authors' analysis ran thus. Reads were quality-trimmed with Trimmomatic v0.33, and paired reads were merged with FLASH v1.2.11 to recover full CDR3 sequences. MiGEC v1.2.1b assigned V, D and J germline segments to the rearranged TCRbeta sequences. Clonotype statistics, along with Shannon-Wiener diversity indices, were calculated using VDJtools v1.0.0. Except for diversity analysis, only the 250 most abundant clonotypes of each sample were used in subsequent analyses to reduce sampling bias. The raw public data were reprocessed by TCRdb itself: fastp quality trimming at Q25, MiXCR clonotype calling, in-frame beta chains only. Rows with a matching CDR3 protein are joined into one entry that keeps the most common DNA and genes. TCRdb's processing, not the authors' own work, is the source of the V and J calls. For this sample the table gives just over 300,000 distinct CDR3 sequences, of which about three fifths were detected only once. Of the sample, 17% falls within the top ten clones.

Blood RNA was extracted from unsorted whole blood using TRIzol reagent, and germline DNA was obtained with the DNeasy Blood & Tissue kit. Patients had chronic HBV infection and were treatment-naive at sampling. Before surgery, about 4 milliliters of peripheral blood were collected into K2EDTA tubes. Looking up the germline V gene yields CDR1 LGHNA and CDR2 YSLEER. From the cysteine up to the phenylalanine, the CDR3 has a length of 14 residues. Only CDR3 DNA is held: 42 bases, read in frame from base 1. The junction carries 11 bases between V and J, which are trimmed by 3 bases and 4 bases respectively.

The TCR comes from a woman in her twenties or thirties with primary liver carcinoma and hepatitis B virus infection. The sample was peripheral blood. The chain is encoded by TRBV4-3 joined to TRBJ2-3; there is no confident call for the D gene. The CDR3 region: CASSQEHPADTQYF. The DNA reads as follows: TGCGCCAGCAGCCAGGAGCACCCAGCAGATACGCAGTATTTT.